This is a list of T cell receptor beta chains from one sample in a study of Graves' ophthalmopathy and Graves' hyperthyroidism. MiXCR was run by TCRdb on the multiplex PCR reads, yielding one entry per CDR3 protein. The top ten clones hold approximately 12% of a sample with over a million distinct CDR3 sequences, less than 45% of them seen once. The sequenced sample was peripheral blood or thyroid tissue (not recorded which). All receptors derive from an adult man with Graves' hyperthyroidism. Both conserved end residues are part of each CDR3. The D gene is left open where the match is weak. Clone size is stated in some rows and not others, as once, few, many or a class when expanded.

NA TRBJ1-1 TRBV20-1 many CSARAGVFAFF TGCAGTGCTAGAGCTGGTGTATTTGCTTTCTTT
TRBD1 TRBJ1-6 TRBV15 NA CATSRDHAGGDSPLHF TGTGCCACCAGCAGAGATCACGCAGGGGGAGATTCACCCCTCCACTTT
TRBD2 TRBJ2-7 TRBV27 few CASKDQAGAHREQYF TGTGCCAGCAAAGATCAAGCGGGGGCGCATCGCGAGCAGTACTTC
NA TRBJ2-7 TRBV27 few CASSFKGGWEQYF TGTGCCAGCAGTTTTAAGGGGGGTTGGGAGCAGTACTTC
NA TRBJ1-4 TRBV27 NA CASSLTEGVGKLFF TGTGCCAGCAGTTTAACAGAGGGCGTCGGAAAACTGTTTTTT
TRBD2 TRBJ2-7 TRBV29-1 many CSVGREDYEQYF TGCAGCGTTGGCCGGGAGGACTACGAGCAGTACTTC
NA TRBJ1-6 TRBV4-2 few CASSQDMRRLSYNSPLHF TGTGCCAGCAGCCAAGATATGAGACGCCTCTCCTATAATTCACCCCTCCACTTT
NA TRBJ1-2 TRBV11-1 many CASSNVRERVGGYTF TGTGCCAGCAGCAACGTTCGAGAGAGGGTGGGTGGCTACACCTTC
NA TRBJ2-2 TRBV5-1 NA CASRPTRASPNTGELFF TGTGCCAGCAGACCCACCCGGGCTAGCCCGAACACCGGGGAGCTGTTTTTT
TRBD1 TRBJ2-7 TRBV4-3 NA CASSQNPGGHEQYF TGCGCCAGCAGCCAGAACCCAGGGGGTCACGAGCAGTACTTC
TRBD1 TRBJ2-2 TRBV4-2 NA CASSLGQEPTGELFF TGTGCCAGCAGCCTGGGACAGGAGCCGACCGGGGAGCTGTTTTTT
TRBD1 TRBJ1-4 TRBV9 NA CASSPLSGQGEKLFF TGTGCCAGCAGCCCTTTATCTGGACAGGGCGAGAAACTGTTTTTT
NA TRBJ1-5 TRBV25-1 NA CASSAQWGNQPQHF TGTGCCAGCAGTGCGCAGTGGGGCAATCAGCCCCAGCATTTT
NA TRBJ2-7 TRBV20-1 many CSARVHGGTYEQYF TGCAGTGCTAGAGTTCACGGAGGGACCTACGAGCAGTACTTC
TRBD1 TRBJ1-5 TRBV20-1 NA CSARQTGLLNQPQHF TGCAGTGCTAGACAGACAGGGCTTCTCAATCAGCCCCAGCATTTT
NA TRBJ2-7 TRBV7-9 many CASSQAGQTYEQYF TGTGCCAGCAGCCAAGCGGGACAGACCTACGAGCAGTACTTC
TRBD1 TRBJ1-2 TRBV10-3 many CAISGTGQENQPYGYTF TGTGCCATCAGTGGCACGGGACAGGAGAACCAACCCTATGGCTACACCTTC
NA TRBJ1-2 TRBV28 NA CASSFSGLDGYTF TGTGCCAGCAGTTTCTCAGGGCTAGATGGCTACACCTTC
NA TRBJ1-2 TRBV11-2 many CASGGVVSYGYTF TGTGCCAGCGGTGGGGTCGTGAGCTATGGCTACACCTTC
TRBD2 TRBJ2-5 TRBV10-3 NA CAISAPGTSISQYF TGTGCCATCAGTGCCCCCGGGACTAGCATTTCCCAGTACTTC
NA TRBJ2-7 TRBV19 NA CVSSRQLKGTYEQYF TGTGTCAGTAGTAGACAGCTTAAGGGGACCTACGAGCAGTACTTC
NA TRBJ1-5 TRBV19 many CASSMVEGVQPQHF TGTGCCAGTAGTATGGTGGAGGGTGTTCAGCCCCAGCATTTT
NA TRBJ2-6 TRBV7-2 few CASSLEPGANVLTF TGTGCCAGCAGCTTGGAGCCCGGGGCCAACGTCCTGACTTTC
TRBD1 TRBJ2-7 TRBV5-1 NA CASSPRQGSTYEQYF TGCGCCAGCAGCCCTCGACAGGGTTCGACCTACGAGCAGTACTTC
TRBD1 TRBJ2-6 TRBV19 few CASSETGRAYVLTF TGTGCCAGTAGCGAGACAGGGAGAGCCTACGTCCTGACTTTC
TRBD2 TRBJ2-5 TRBV5-1 few CASSFDGTSGGRETQYF TGCGCCAGCAGCTTTGACGGGACTAGCGGGGGCAGGGAGACCCAGTACTTC
NA TRBJ2-7 TRBV20-1 NA CSARDWSRVGSYEQYF TGCAGTGCTAGAGATTGGAGCAGGGTGGGATCCTACGAGCAGTACTTC
NA TRBJ2-7 TRBV15 NA CATSRDPGQSYEQYF TGTGCCACCAGCAGAGATCCAGGACAGAGCTACGAGCAGTACTTC
TRBD2 TRBJ2-7 TRBV7-8 NA CASRSGTSGNEQYF TGTGCCAGCAGGTCTGGGACTAGCGGGAACGAGCAGTACTTC
TRBD2 TRBJ2-3 TRBV7-2 NA CASSFSSGGTSTDTQYF TGTGCCAGCAGCTTCTCTAGCGGGGGGACGAGCACAGATACGCAGTATTTT
TRBD2 TRBJ2-7 TRBV29-1 many CSVVGRRLANYEQYF TGCAGCGTTGTTGGGAGGAGACTAGCGAATTACGAGCAGTACTTC
NA TRBJ1-5 TRBV20-1 few CSANGQQSNSNQPQHF TGCAGTGCTAATGGACAGCAAAGTAATAGCAATCAGCCCCAGCATTTT
NA TRBJ2-5 TRBV5-5 many CASSWYQGSGETQYF TGTGCCAGCAGCTGGTACCAGGGATCCGGTGAGACCCAGTACTTC
TRBD1 TRBJ2-5 TRBV5-6 NA CASRPTGQGLQETQYF TGTGCCAGCAGACCTACCGGACAGGGCCTTCAAGAGACCCAGTACTTC
NA TRBJ1-1 TRBV11-2 NA CASAVGGTEAFF TGTGCCAGCGCCGTTGGGGGCACAGAAGCTTTCTTT
NA TRBJ1-4 TRBV25-1 many CASSEFGGDEKLFF TGTGCCAGCAGTGAATTCGGGGGGGACGAAAAACTGTTTTTT
TRBD2 TRBJ2-7 TRBV7-9 NA CASRLSGNEQYF TGTGCCAGCAGACTTAGCGGGAACGAGCAGTACTTC
TRBD1 TRBJ1-2 TRBV15 NA CATSRDRRGQLNYGYTF TGTGCCACCAGCAGAGATCGCAGGGGGCAGTTAAACTATGGCTACACCTTC
TRBD1 TRBJ1-2 TRBV10-3 many CAISERTGSYGYTF TGTGCCATCAGTGAAAGGACAGGCAGCTATGGCTACACCTTC
NA TRBJ1-2 TRBV10-3 NA CAISAGRDDGYTF TGTGCCATCAGTGCCGGCAGGGACGATGGCTACACCTTC
NA TRBJ1-4 TRBV19 few CASSIDMGNEKLFF TGTGCCAGTAGTATCGACATGGGGAATGAAAAACTGTTTTTT
TRBD1 TRBJ2-7 TRBV2 NA CASHEPGQGIFEQYF TGTGCCAGTCACGAACCGGGACAGGGGATCTTCGAGCAGTACTTC
TRBD2 TRBJ2-3 TRBV29-1 many CSAHGGGGGTDTQYF TGCAGCGCTCATGGTGGCGGGGGGGGCACAGATACGCAGTATTTT
TRBD1 TRBJ1-2 TRBV5-1 many CASSSWTGQGYGYTF TGCGCCAGCAGCTCCTGGACGGGACAGGGCTATGGCTACACCTTC
TRBD1 TRBJ2-7 TRBV28 NA CASSLGGSTGGEQYF TGTGCCAGCAGTTTAGGGGGCAGCACAGGGGGAGAGCAGTACTTC
NA TRBJ1-2 TRBV7-6 many CASSLLPGQPYGYTF TGTGCCAGCAGCTTACTTCCCGGACAGCCCTATGGCTACACCTTC
NA TRBJ1-4 TRBV15 many CATSRDTGTNEKLFF TGTGCCACCAGCAGAGATACGGGAACTAATGAAAAACTGTTTTTT
NA TRBJ1-5 TRBV6-5 NA CAAGIGTPRQPQHF TGTGCCGCGGGAATAGGGACCCCTCGTCAGCCCCAGCATTTT
NA TRBJ1-6 TRBV27 NA CASSFRPINSPLHF TGTGCCAGCAGTTTTAGGCCCATTAATTCACCCCTCCACTTT
TRBD1 TRBJ2-7 TRBV9 many CASSVGLGQAGEQYF TGTGCCAGCAGCGTAGGTCTAGGACAGGCGGGCGAGCAGTACTTC
NA TRBJ2-7 TRBV7-9 NA CASSSPGTPIYEQYF TGTGCCAGCAGCTCCCCCGGGACACCGATCTACGAGCAGTACTTC
NA TRBJ2-7 TRBV30 NA CAWSVEIPSYEQYF TGTGCCTGGAGTGTTGAAATCCCCTCCTACGAGCAGTACTTC
NA TRBJ2-7 TRBV29-1 many CSVETSGTADGEQYF TGCAGCGTTGAGACAAGCGGGACAGCCGATGGTGAGCAGTACTTC
NA TRBJ1-2 TRBV10-3 NA CAISRDRNYGYTF TGTGCCATCAGCCGAGACAGGAACTATGGCTACACCTTC
TRBD1 TRBJ1-5 TRBV28 NA CASSLTDRGLEVNQPQHF TGTGCCAGCAGTTTGACGGACAGGGGATTGGAAGTCAATCAGCCCCAGCATTTT
NA TRBJ1-3 TRBV9 many CASSVGPSSSGNTIYF TGTGCCAGCAGCGTAGGTCCCAGCAGCTCTGGAAACACCATATATTTT
TRBD1 TRBJ1-1 TRBV29-1 many CSARTGENTEAFF TGCAGCGCCAGGACAGGAGAAAACACTGAAGCTTTCTTT
NA TRBJ1-1 TRBV20-1 NA CSAGLGRGKTEAFF TGCAGTGCCGGCCTCGGGAGGGGGAAAACTGAAGCTTTCTTT